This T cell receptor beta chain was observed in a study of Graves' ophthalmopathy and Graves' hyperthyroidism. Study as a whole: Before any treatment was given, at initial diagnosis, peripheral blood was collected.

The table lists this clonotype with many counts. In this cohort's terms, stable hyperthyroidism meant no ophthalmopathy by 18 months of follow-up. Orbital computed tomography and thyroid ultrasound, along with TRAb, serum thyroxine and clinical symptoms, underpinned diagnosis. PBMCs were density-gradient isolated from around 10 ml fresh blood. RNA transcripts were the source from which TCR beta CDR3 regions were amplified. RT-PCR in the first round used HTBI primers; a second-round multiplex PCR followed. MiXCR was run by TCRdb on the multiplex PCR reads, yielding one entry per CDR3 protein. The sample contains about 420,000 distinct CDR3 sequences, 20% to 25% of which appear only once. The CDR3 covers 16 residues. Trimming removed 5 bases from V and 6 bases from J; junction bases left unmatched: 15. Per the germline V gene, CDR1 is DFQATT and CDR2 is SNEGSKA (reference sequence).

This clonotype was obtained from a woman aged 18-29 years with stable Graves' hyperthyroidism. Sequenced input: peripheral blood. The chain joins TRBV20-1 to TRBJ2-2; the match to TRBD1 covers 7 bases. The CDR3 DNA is TGCAGTGCTTTAAACCCGGAACAGGGGTCTCCCGGGGAGCTGTTTTTT. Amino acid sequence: CSALNPEQGSPGELFF.